These 18 T cell receptor beta chains originate from one sample sequenced in a study of Graves' ophthalmopathy and Graves' hyperthyroidism. Amplification of TCR beta CDR3 regions used RNA transcripts. RT-PCR in the first round used HTBI primers; a second-round multiplex PCR followed. TCRdb analysed the multiplex PCR reads with MiXCR anew, one entry per CDR3 protein. The table shows around 670,000 distinct CDR3 sequences, with about 44% occurring only once. The sequencing sample was made of peripheral blood. The receptors stem from an adult man with Graves' ophthalmopathy.

This chain links TRBV25-1 with TRBJ2-2; either TRBD1 or TRBD2 may supply D (6 bases each). Germline V CDR1 and CDR2: MGHDK, SYGVNS. This CDR3 region has 20 residues. Trimming left V 6 bases short and J 7 bases short, with 33 bases between. The CDR3 sequence: CASSSPLGGHRPLDGGELFF. CDR3 in DNA: TGTGCCAGCAGCTCACCGCTGGGGGGCCACCGGCCCCTTGACGGCGGGGAGCTGTTTTTT.

About this clonotype: Relative to the germline gene, one junction end is altered; a read error may explain this. The chain recombines TRBV19 with TRBJ1-4; D not resolved. The germline V gene encodes CDR1 LNHDA and CDR2 SQIVND (reference sequence). This CDR3 is 15 amino acids long. CDR3 sequence (DNA): TGTGCCAGTAGTATGGGCAGTCCGGATAATGAAAAACTGTCTTTT. It specifies CASSMGSPDNEKLSF.

This clonotype came up a few times. The chain carries TRBV19 and TRBJ2-5; 10 nucleotides line up with TRBD1. V shed 10 bases and J 4 bases; nucleotides not matched to a gene: 6. Germline loops: CDR1 LNHDA, CDR2 SQIVND (reference sequence). This CDR3 spans 13 amino acids. The CDR3 DNA reads TGTGCCATTGGGACAGGGGTGGGAGAGACCCAGTACTTC. It codes for CAIGTGVGETQYF.

In the case of this clonotype: A much more abundant neighbour one base away suggests this may be a read error. This chain connects TRBV11-2 to TRBJ1-1, with D unresolved. CDR1 and CDR2 (germline): SGHAT, FQNNGV. The CDR3 has 11 amino acids. Trimming took 11 bases from V and 0 from J, leaving 7 bases between them. Here the CDR3 reads CAWMMNTEAFF. In DNA form, the CDR3 reads TGTGCCTGGATGATGAACACTGAAGCTTTCTTT.

V gene TRBV7-9 combines with J gene TRBJ1-2; 8 bases are a match to TRBD1. The germline CDR1 and CDR2 sequences are SEHNR and FQNEAQ (reference sequence). The CDR3 covers 15 residues. V was clipped by 2 bases and J by 5 bases; unmatched bases: 7. Here the CDR3 reads CASSLNARGLYGYTF. CDR3 in DNA: TGTGCCAGCAGCTTAAATGCCAGGGGGCTGTATGGCTACACCTTC.

This clonotype was seen at least ten times. The gene calls are TRBV2 and TRBJ1-5; a weak D match, TRBD1 (5 bases). Germline V gives CDR1 SNHLY, CDR2 FYNNEI. The V gene lost 6 bases and the J gene lost 2 bases, with 8 bases spanning the gap. This CDR3 is 13 amino acids long. DNA of the CDR3: TGTGCCAGCAGGGGGCTCGGCAATCAGCCCCAGCATTTT. Amino acid sequence: CASRGLGNQPQHF. Filled out from reference TRBV2 and TRBJ1-5, the complete variable domain reads EPEVTQTPSHQVTQMGQEVILRCVPISNHLYFYWYRQILGQKVEFLVSFYNNEISEKSEIFDDQFSVERPDGSNFTLKIRSTKLEDSAMYFCASRGLGNQPQHFGDGTRLSIL.

This clonotype appeared many times. The CDR3 protein is CASSVDPVTGGYTF. The CDR3 coding sequence is TGTGCCAGCAGCGTCGACCCGGTTACTGGTGGCTACACCTTC. The chain joins TRBV9 to TRBJ1-2; no clear D. Per germline, CDR1 SGDLS and CDR2 YYNGEE. V was pared by 2 bases and J by 7 bases, with 15 bases between. The CDR3 spans 14 residues. Full variable domain (missing parts from reference TRBV9 and TRBJ1-2): DSGVTQTPKHLITATGQRVTLRCSPRSGDLSVYWYQQSLDQGLQFLIQYYNGEERAKGNILERFSAQQFPDLHSELNLSSLELGDSALYFCASSVDPVTGGYTFGSGTRLTVV.

At least ten counts were recorded for this clonotype. This chain connects TRBV10-3 to TRBJ1-2; 7 nucleotides match TRBD1. This CDR3 contains 12 residues. The trim removed 10 bases at V and 2 bases at J, leaving 4 bases unmatched. Germline CDR1 and CDR2: ENHRY and SYGVKD. CDR3 in amino acids: CATGGQNYGYTF. In DNA, the CDR3 is TGTGCCACCGGGGGACAGAACTATGGCTACACCTTC.

The J gene is TRBJ2-6, the V gene TRBV7-9, with D perhaps matching TRBD2 (5 bases). Germline lookup yields CDR1 SEHNR and CDR2 FQNEAQ (reference sequence). The ends were cut back, 8 bases at V and 2 bases at J, with 13 bases in the middle. There are 15 residues in the CDR3. DNA for the CDR3: TGTGCCAGCTCCGGGGTGGAGGCTGGGGCCAACGTCCTGACTTTC. As protein: CASSGVEAGANVLTF.

The rearrangement joins TRBV10-3 to TRBJ2-1; 7 bases map to TRBD2. This CDR3 has 12 amino acids. V gave up 0 bases and J gave up 12 bases; unmatched junction bases: 2. From germline, CDR1 is ENHRY and CDR2 SYGVKD. The CDR3 DNA reads TGTGCCATCAGTGAGTCTGGCGGGGGGCAGTTCTTC. This codes for CAISESGGGQFF.

This clonotype was recorded at least ten times. V gene TRBV7-8 combines with J gene TRBJ2-7, with D possibly matching TRBD1 (6 bases). CDR3 size: 13 residues. Per germline, CDR1 SGHVS and CDR2 FQNEAQ. Trimming shortened V by 5 bases and J by 3 bases, and 11 bases separated the two germline ends. As DNA, the CDR3 is TGTGCCAGCAGCCGGACAGCGAGCTACGAGCAGTACTTC. This translates into CASSRTASYEQYF.

This clonotype occurred many times. The chain is built from TRBV19 and TRBJ1-2; 9 nucleotides line up with TRBD1. With 6 bases clipped from V and 7 bases from J, the junction kept 6 bases outside the gene matches. The V gene's germline CDR1 is LNHDA and CDR2 SQIVND (reference sequence). The CDR3 is made up of 13 amino acids. CDR3 coding DNA: TGTGCCAGTAGAACAGGGGGCCGCGGTGGCTACACCTTC. It translates to CASRTGGRGGYTF.

This clonotype occurred many times. The gene calls are TRBV9 and TRBJ1-6; D unclear. Germline assignment: CDR1 SGDLS and CDR2 YYNGEE. The CDR3 covers 12 residues. V lost 4 bases, J lost 7 bases, and 6 bases lay in between. The CDR3 DNA is TGTGCCAGCAGCTTAAGGAATTCACCCCTCCACTTT. It encodes CASSLRNSPLHF. The variable domain in full, completed from reference TRBV9 and TRBJ1-6, reads DSGVTQTPKHLITATGQRVTLRCSPRSGDLSVYWYQQSLDQGLQFLIQYYNGEERAKGNILERFSAQQFPDLHSELNLSSLELGDSALYFCASSLRNSPLHFGNGTRLTVT.

In regard to this clonotype: The CDR3 end shows no conserved phenylalanine or tryptophan, and so a read error is likely. It is unclear where the CDR3 begins or ends on the DNA, so no DNA is shown, and the CDR3 is as TCRdb lists it. The chain employs TRBV7-2 and TRBJ2-6; the table calls TRBD1, which could not be checked here. Germline CDR1 reads SGHTA; CDR2 reads FQGNSA. The CDR3 region is 11 residues in length, termini included. This CDR3 reads CASSLVPERGT.

Of note for this clonotype: A much more abundant neighbour one base away suggests this may be a read error. The conserved final phenylalanine or tryptophan is absent from the CDR3, which likely points to a read error. This rearrangement joins TRBV29-1 to TRBJ2-7, with a tentative D call TRBD1 (6 bases). CDR3 size: 12 residues. The ends were cut back, 0 bases at V and 6 bases at J, with 9 bases in the middle. Germline-derived CDR1 and CDR2 are SQVTM and ANQGSEA. The CDR3 coding sequence is TGCAGCGTTGAAGAGCAGGGGAGCGAGCAGTACCTC. It is translated as CSVEEQGSEQYL.

The table lists this clonotype with many counts. CDR3 protein: CAISEQGEREQYF. The CDR3 coding sequence is TGTGCCATCAGTGAACAGGGGGAACGCGAGCAGTACTTC. The gene calls are TRBV10-3 and TRBJ2-7, with 8 positions matching TRBD1. The CDR3 runs 13 residues. V was clipped by 3 bases and J by 6 bases; unmatched bases: 4. Germline V gene lookup returns CDR1 ENHRY and CDR2 SYGVKD.

This clonotype showed up many times. The genes are TRBV5-6 and TRBJ1-2; D is uncertain. The germline V gene has CDR1 SGHDT and CDR2 YYEEEE. CDR3 size: 14 residues. Between the trimmed V and J ends, which lost 4 bases and 4 bases, there was a span of 14 bases. For the CDR3, the DNA is TGTGCCAGCAGCCCACGAACGGGTTTCTATGGCTACACCTTC. Translated, it gives CASSPRTGFYGYTF.

This clonotype was recorded at least ten times. The chain combines TRBV15 with TRBJ1-2; 8 bases are a match to TRBD1. The CDR3 totals 13 residues. Germline assignment: CDR1 LNHNV and CDR2 YYDKDF (reference sequence). V lost 4 bases to trimming and J lost 6 bases; unmatched junction nucleotides: 4. The CDR3 nucleotides are TGTGCCACCAGCACGGACAGGGCGAATGGCTACACCTTC. The encoded protein is CATSTDRANGYTF.